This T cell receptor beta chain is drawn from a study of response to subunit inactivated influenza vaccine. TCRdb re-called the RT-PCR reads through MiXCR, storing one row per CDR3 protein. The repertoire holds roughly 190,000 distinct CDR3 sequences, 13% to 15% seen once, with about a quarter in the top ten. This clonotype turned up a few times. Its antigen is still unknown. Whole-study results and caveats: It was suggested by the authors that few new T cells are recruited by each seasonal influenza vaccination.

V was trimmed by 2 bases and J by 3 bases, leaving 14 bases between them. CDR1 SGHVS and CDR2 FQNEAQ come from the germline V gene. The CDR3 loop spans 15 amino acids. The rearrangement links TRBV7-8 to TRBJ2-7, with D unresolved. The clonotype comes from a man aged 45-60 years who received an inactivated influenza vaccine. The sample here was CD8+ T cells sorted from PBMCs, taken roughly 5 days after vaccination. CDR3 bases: TGTGCCAGCAGCTTATGGAACGGAGAAAGCTACGAGCAGTACTTC. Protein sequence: CASSLWNGESYEQYF.